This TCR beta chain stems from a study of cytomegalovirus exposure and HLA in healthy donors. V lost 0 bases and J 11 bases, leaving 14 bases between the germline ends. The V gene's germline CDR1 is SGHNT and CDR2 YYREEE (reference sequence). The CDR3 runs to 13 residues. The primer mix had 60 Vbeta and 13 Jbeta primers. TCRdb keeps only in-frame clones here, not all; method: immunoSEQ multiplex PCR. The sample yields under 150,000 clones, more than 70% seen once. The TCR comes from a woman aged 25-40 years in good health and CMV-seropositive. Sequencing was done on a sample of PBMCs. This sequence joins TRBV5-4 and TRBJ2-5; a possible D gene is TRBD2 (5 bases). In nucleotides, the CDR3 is TGTGCCAGCAGCTTGGACAGCCCCTGGGAGCAGTACTTC. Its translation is CASSLDSPWEQYF.